This TCR beta chain was recorded in a study of T cell responses to AZD1222 COVID-19 vaccine (dated by TCRdb to about 2021). About the study as a whole: AZD1222 recipients whose second dose came at about 4 weeks and those whose second dose came at about 12 weeks were combined into one group, since spike-specific TCR depth and breadth did not differ between the two schedules. A total of 230 to 250 trial participants underwent TCR sequencing, of whom some 210 received two doses of AZD1222 and about 25 received two doses of the MenACWY control vaccine. Trial participants were enrolled by age into subgroups of 18-55, 56-69 and 70-plus years, and around 150, 28 and 57 TCR-sequenced participants, respectively, were included in these subgroups.

The sample's time point label is to be understood as: baseline before first vaccination. Vaccinee samples were obtained from the UK trials COV001 and COV002, which included a single-blind randomized controlled phase 2/3 trial of AZD1222 (ChAdOx1 nCoV-19) in healthy adults. Trial participant PBMC samples were collected at day 0 and day 28 after the second dose for TCRbeta chain sequencing. The paper as a whole reports these results and caveats: Reportedly, close to half of the unique spike-specific TCRs recognized epitopes lying outside the regions that are mutated in the B.1.351 and B.1.1.7 variants. Because no day 14 peak-response samples were available, the repertoires could be characterized only after the peak T cell response. In the small 56-69-year group, the increase in depth fell short of significance, most likely because of low power. Only a handful of AZD1222 recipients were SARS-CoV-2 seropositive at baseline, limiting conclusions about previously exposed vaccinees. After two AZD1222 doses, spike-specific TCR breadth and depth were significantly higher than at day 0 and than in MenACWY recipients. Participants were mostly white British, with more females than males. The authors suggested clonal diversity may have been underestimated. The vaccine-associated CD4 TCRs covered the entire spike protein, and the dominant responses fell in regions 160-218 and 743-854.

The CDR3 regions of human TCRbeta chains were analyzed by immunosequencing. Concerning the study's data processing: Repertoire TCRs were checked for matches against a reference library of SARS-CoV-2-specific TCRs that had been generated using the MIRA antigen-specificity platform. Breadth was defined as the fraction of unique TCRs that were SARS-CoV-2-associated. Depth was defined as the fraction of total T cells that were SARS-CoV-2-associated. Each spike-specific TCR was assigned to its reactive spike region and to a CD4 or CD8 class using the MIRA data. Log10-transformed breadth and depth values were compared by one-way ANOVA with Sidak's multiple comparisons tests. The immuneACCESS repertoire file appears here via TCRdb, limited to in-frame rearrangements. These files lack a portion of the clones; in checked studies, under half of the deficit traces to unresolved V genes, and the cause of the others is not known. V, J and clone size are taken as reported in that table, and D and trimming were inferred from the DNA itself. For this sample the table gives 25,000 to 35,000 clones, of which around 90% were detected only once. The leading ten clones occupy about 1.2% of the sample.

V ends up 7 bases short and J 4 bases short, with an unmatched junction base count of 4. From its cysteine to its phenylalanine, the CDR3 spans 14 amino acids. Just the 42-base CDR3 DNA is kept, in frame starting at base 1. The CDR1 and CDR2 encoded by the germline V gene are ENHRY and SYGVKD. As regards this clone: There is no known antigen for this receptor. Nothing much larger sits one base from this clone, and base qualities are not available.

This sequence was found in an adult in good health. The V and J genes are TRBV10-3 and TRBJ2-1; 10 central nucleotides agree with TRBD2. This specimen was peripheral blood, taken on day 0 of AZD1222 vaccination. The CDR3 corresponds to CAITSGSGYNEQFF. The bases read TGTGCCATCACTAGCGGGAGTGGGTACAATGAGCAGTTCTTC.